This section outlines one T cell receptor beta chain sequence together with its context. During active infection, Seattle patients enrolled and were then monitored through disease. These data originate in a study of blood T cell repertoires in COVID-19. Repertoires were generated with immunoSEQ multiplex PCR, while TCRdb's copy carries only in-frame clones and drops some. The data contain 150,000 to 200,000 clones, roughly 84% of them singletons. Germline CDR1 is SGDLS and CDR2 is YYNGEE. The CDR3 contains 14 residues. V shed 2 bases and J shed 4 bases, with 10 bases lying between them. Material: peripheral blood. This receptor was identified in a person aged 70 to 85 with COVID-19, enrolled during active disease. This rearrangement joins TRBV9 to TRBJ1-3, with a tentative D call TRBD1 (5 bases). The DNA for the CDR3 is TGTGCCAGCAGCGTGGGTAGGGGCGGAAACACCATATATTTT. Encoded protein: CASSVGRGGNTIYF.